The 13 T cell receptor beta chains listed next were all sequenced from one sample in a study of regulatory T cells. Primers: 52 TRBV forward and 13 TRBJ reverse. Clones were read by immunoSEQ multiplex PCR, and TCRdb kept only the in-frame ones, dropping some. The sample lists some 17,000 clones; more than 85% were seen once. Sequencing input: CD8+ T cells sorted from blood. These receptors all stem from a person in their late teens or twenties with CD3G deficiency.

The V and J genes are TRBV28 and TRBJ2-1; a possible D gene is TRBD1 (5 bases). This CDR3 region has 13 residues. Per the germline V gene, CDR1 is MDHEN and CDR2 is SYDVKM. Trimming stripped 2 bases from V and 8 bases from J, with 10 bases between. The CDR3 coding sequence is TGTGCCAGCAGTTTAGGGGCTTTGGATGAGCAGTTCTTC. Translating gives CASSLGALDEQFF. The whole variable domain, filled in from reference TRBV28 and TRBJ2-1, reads DVKVTQSSRYLVKRTGEKVFLECVQDMDHENMFWYRQDPGLGLRLIYFSYDVKMKEKGDIPEGYSVSREKKERFSLILESASTNQTSMYLCASSLGALDEQFFGPGTRLTVL.

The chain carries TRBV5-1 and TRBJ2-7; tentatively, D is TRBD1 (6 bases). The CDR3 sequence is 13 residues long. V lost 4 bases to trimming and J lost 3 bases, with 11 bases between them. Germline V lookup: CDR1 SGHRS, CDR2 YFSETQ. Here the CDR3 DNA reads TGCGCCAGCAGCCCAGCAGGGGACTACGAGCAGTACTTC. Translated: CASSPAGDYEQYF. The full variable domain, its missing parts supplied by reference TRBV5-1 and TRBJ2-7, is KAGVTQTPRYLIKTRGQQVTLSCSPISGHRSVSWYQQTPGQGLQFLFEYFSETQRNKGNFPGRFSGRQFSNSRSEMNVSTLELGDSALYLCASSPAGDYEQYFGPGTRLTVT.

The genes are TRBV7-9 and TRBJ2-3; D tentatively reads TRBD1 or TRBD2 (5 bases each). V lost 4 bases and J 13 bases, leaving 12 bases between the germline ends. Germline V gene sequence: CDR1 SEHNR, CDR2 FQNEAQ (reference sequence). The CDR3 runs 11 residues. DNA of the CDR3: TGTGCCAGCAGCTCCGAGGGGTTGAAGTATTTT. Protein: CASSSEGLKYF.

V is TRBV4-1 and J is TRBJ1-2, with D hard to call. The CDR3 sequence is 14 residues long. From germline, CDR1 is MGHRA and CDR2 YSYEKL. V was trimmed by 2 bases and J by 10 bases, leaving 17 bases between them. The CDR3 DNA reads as TGCGCCAGCAGCCAATGGTTGAGCAACGAAGACTACACCTTC. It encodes CASSQWLSNEDYTF.

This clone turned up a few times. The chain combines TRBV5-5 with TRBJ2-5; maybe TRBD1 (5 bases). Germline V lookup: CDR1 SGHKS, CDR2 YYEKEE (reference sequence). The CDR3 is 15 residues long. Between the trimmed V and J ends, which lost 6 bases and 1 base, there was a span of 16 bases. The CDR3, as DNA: TGTGCCAGCAAATACAGGACCGGAATCCAAGAGACCCAGTACTTC. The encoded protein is CASKYRTGIQETQYF.

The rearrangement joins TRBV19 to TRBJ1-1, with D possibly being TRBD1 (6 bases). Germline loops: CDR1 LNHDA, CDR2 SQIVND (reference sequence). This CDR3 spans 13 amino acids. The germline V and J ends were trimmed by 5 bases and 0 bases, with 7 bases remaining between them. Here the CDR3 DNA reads TGTGCCAGTAGTTGGGACATGAACACTGAAGCTTTCTTT. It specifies CASSWDMNTEAFF.

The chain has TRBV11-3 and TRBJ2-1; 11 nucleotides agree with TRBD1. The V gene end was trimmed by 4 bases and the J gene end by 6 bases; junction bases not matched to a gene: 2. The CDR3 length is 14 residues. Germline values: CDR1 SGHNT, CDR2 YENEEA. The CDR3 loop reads CASSSGTGGNEQFF. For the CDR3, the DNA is TGTGCCAGCAGCTCCGGGACAGGGGGCAATGAGCAGTTCTTC.

The DNA of the CDR3 is TGTGCCAGCAGCCCCGGACAGGGTACGGGCACTGAAGCTTTCTTT. Amino acids: CASSPGQGTGTEAFF. The chain has TRBV9 and TRBJ1-1; 8 nucleotides line up with TRBD1. The CDR3 loop spans 15 amino acids. The germline V gene has CDR1 SGDLS and CDR2 YYNGEE. The V gene end was trimmed by 4 bases and the J gene end by 4 bases; junction bases not matched to a gene: 9.

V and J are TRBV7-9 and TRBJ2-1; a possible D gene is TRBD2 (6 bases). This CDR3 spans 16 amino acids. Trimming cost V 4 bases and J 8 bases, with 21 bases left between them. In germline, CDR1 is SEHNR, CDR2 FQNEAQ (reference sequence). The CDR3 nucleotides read TGTGCCAGCAGCTCCAGCCGGGACTCCAAGGGCCATGAGCAGTTCTTC. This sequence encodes CASSSSRDSKGHEQFF.

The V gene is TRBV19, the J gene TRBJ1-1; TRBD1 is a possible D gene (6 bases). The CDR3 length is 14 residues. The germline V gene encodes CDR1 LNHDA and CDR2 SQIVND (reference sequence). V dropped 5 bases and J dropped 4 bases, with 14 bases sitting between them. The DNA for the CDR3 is TGTGCCAGTAGTGTTTCGGGGGCATTCACTGAAGCTTTCTTT. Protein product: CASSVSGAFTEAFF.

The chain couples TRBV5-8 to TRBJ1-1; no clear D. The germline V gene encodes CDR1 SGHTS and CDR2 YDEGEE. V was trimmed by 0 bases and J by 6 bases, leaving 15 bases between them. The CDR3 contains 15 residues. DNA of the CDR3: TGTGCCAGCAGCTTGGCCTGGCGCACCGGGCCTGAAGCTTTCTTT. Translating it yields CASSLAWRTGPEAFF.

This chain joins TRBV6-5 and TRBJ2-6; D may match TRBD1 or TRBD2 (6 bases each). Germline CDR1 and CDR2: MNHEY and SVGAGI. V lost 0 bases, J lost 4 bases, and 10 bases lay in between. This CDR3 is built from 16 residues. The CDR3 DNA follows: TGTGCCAGCAGTTACTCGAGGGGGGACGGGGCCAACGTCCTGACTTTC. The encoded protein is CASSYSRGDGANVLTF.

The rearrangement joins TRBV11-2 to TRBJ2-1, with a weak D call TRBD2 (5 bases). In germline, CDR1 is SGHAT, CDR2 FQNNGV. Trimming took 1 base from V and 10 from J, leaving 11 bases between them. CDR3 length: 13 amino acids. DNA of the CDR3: TGTGCCAGCAGCTTAGTTCGAGGCGGGGAGCAGTTCTTC. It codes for CASSLVRGGEQFF.